The present T cell receptor (beta chain) was sequenced within a study of T cells in Graves' hyperthyroidism and ophthalmopathy. J was trimmed by 2 bases and V by 6 bases; bases with no gene match: 12. The CDR3 has 16 amino acids. It was RNA transcripts that yielded the amplified TCR beta CDR3 regions. RT-PCR in the first round (using the HTBI primer set) targeted the TCR CDR3. TCRdb recomputed calls from the multiplex PCR reads with MiXCR, one row per CDR3 protein. The table has more than 650,000 distinct CDR3 sequences, 13% to 15% seen once. Patients aged 18 to 65 had newly diagnosed hyperthyroidism lasting under 2 months.

The J gene is TRBJ2-7, the V gene TRBV12-3 or TRBV12-4, with 8 bases matching TRBD2. The source is a young woman with Graves' hyperthyroidism. The specimen was blood. The CDR3 region has the DNA TGTGCCAGCAGCCCTCCCCCCATGGGACTAGCCTACGAGCAGTACTTC. It is translated as CASSPPPMGLAYEQYF.